The 15 T cell receptor beta chains below all came from one sample that was sequenced in a study of T cells expressing NK-cell markers. Following a re-call of the 5' RACE reads, TCRdb has one entry per CDR3 protein and lacks DNA. Seen in this sample are 350,000 to 400,000 distinct CDR3 sequences; the ten most common clones hold around 10%. The sample consisted of blood T cells: a sorted CD56 or NKG2C T cell subset, CD4+ or CD8+ T cells, or bulk PBMC T cells (not recorded which). The receptors come from a woman aged 45 to 65 in good health.

V usage is TRBV7-8 and J usage is TRBJ1-5; TCRdb proposes TRBD1, but this gene call is untestable without DNA. The CDR3 runs to 15 residues. Germline V gives CDR1 SGHVS, CDR2 FQNEAQ. Here the CDR3 reads CASSSWGGVDQPQHF.

The chain carries TRBV12-5 and TRBJ2-3; TCRdb's D gene call, TRBD1, goes unchecked for lack of DNA. Germline CDR1 and CDR2: LGHNT and FRNRAP. The CDR3 has 13 residues. The CDR3 sequence: CASAGWGADTQYF.

The J gene is TRBJ2-7, the V gene TRBV27. CDR1 and CDR2 (germline): MNHEY, SMNVEV (reference sequence). The CDR3 spans 12 residues. This CDR3 is CASRPDPYEQYF.

The chain uses TRBV5-1 and TRBJ2-5; without DNA, the TCRdb call of TRBD1 cannot be checked. CDR3 length: 13 residues. Germline V gene sequence: CDR1 SGHRS, CDR2 YFSETQ. CDR3 amino acids: CASAGGGRETQYF.

The rearrangement joins TRBV3-1 to TRBJ2-1; checking the TCRdb D call of TRBD2 is not possible without DNA. CDR1 is LGHDT, CDR2 YNNKEL, per germline (reference sequence). This CDR3 region has 18 residues. CDR3 protein: CASSQEGLAGGSYNEQFF.

The gene calls are TRBV11-2 and TRBJ2-7. The V gene's germline CDR1 is SGHAT and CDR2 FQNNGV. CDR3 length: 14 residues. The CDR3: CASSSLRNLYEQYF.

The rearrangement links TRBV12-3 or TRBV12-4 to TRBJ2-1; checking the TCRdb D call of TRBD2 is not possible without DNA. CDR3 length equals 15 residues. Here the CDR3 reads CASSPRDYTYNEQFF.

V is TRBV5-1 and J is TRBJ2-2. The CDR3 has 14 amino acids. Germline V gene data show CDR1 as SGHRS and CDR2 as YFSETQ. The chain's CDR3 is CASSPPLNTGELFF.

V usage is TRBV5-1 and J usage is TRBJ1-1. The CDR3 sequence is 13 residues long. Germline V gives CDR1 SGHRS, CDR2 YFSETQ. The CDR3 reads CASSLVGIAEAFF.

This chain connects TRBV20-1 to TRBJ1-6; the TCRdb D gene call, TRBD1, has no DNA to confirm it. The CDR3 consists of 14 residues. Germline V CDR1 and CDR2: DFQATT, SNEGSKA (reference sequence). The CDR3 sequence is CSARTTGNNSPLHF.

The chain couples TRBV10-3 to TRBJ2-3. Germline V gene data show CDR1 as ENHRY and CDR2 as SYGVKD. The CDR3 consists of 12 residues. This CDR3 reads CAISHSTDTQYF.

The chain joins TRBV4-1 to TRBJ2-3; TCRdb indicates TRBD1, and absent DNA this call remains unverified. Germline CDR1 MGHRA, CDR2 YSYEKL. The CDR3 has 15 amino acids. The CDR3 spells CASSQRDPGTDTQYF.

The chain is built from TRBV12-3 or TRBV12-4 and TRBJ2-7; TCRdb's assignment of TRBD1 cannot be checked, as there is no DNA. The CDR3 runs 12 residues. CDR3 loop: CASRDGSYEQYF.

V is TRBV20-1 and J is TRBJ2-1. From germline, CDR1 is DFQATT and CDR2 SNEGSKA (reference sequence). CDR3 size: 13 residues. The CDR3 reads CSLYATSYNEQFF.

The chain has TRBV12-3 or TRBV12-4 and TRBJ1-3. The CDR3 extends over 16 amino acids. The chain's CDR3 is CASSLVGGRSGNTIYF.